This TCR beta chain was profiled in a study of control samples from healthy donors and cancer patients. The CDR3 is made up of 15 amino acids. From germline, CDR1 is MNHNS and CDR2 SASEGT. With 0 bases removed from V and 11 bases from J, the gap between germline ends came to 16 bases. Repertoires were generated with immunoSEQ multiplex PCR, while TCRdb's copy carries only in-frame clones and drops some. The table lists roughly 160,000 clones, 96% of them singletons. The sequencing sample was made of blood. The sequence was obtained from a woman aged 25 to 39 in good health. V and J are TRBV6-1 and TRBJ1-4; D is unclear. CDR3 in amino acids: CASSEAGGVYGKLFF. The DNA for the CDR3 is TGTGCCAGCAGTGAAGCGGGCGGGGTTTACGGCAAACTGTTTTTT.